The 10 T cell receptor beta chains below were found in one sample sequenced in a study of cytomegalovirus exposure and HLA in healthy donors. Data came from immunoSEQ multiplex PCR; TCRdb stores just in-frame clones and leaves some out. The sample includes about 56,000 clones, 93% of them seen just once. Sequencing was carried out using PBMCs. The origin of the receptors is a young woman in good health and CMV-seropositive.

The V and J genes are TRBV11-2 and TRBJ2-7; TRBD2 aligns across 8 bases. Germline V gene lookup returns CDR1 SGHAT and CDR2 FQNNGV. J gave up 6 bases and V 0 bases, and 7 bases lay outside the gene matches. The CDR3 totals 15 residues. This CDR3 reads CASSLDLGLGLEQYF. CDR3 in DNA: TGTGCCAGCAGCTTAGATCTGGGACTAGGGCTCGAGCAGTACTTC.

The chain uses TRBV5-3 and TRBJ2-3, with TRBD2 matching over 11 bases. TRBV5-3 is labeled an ORF, and its function is uncertain. V lost 5 bases, J lost 4 bases, and 6 bases stayed unmatched. This CDR3 has 15 residues. CDR3 region: CARSHLAGGADTQYF. DNA of the CDR3: TGTGCCAGAAGTCATCTAGCGGGGGGCGCAGATACGCAGTATTTT.

The rearrangement uses TRBV18 and TRBJ1-1, with a tentative D call TRBD1 (5 bases). Germline-derived CDR1 and CDR2 are KGHSH and LQKENI. The CDR3 loop spans 15 amino acids. V shed 4 bases and J shed 3 bases, with 15 bases lying between them. CDR3 sequence (DNA): TGTGCCAGCTCACGGGCAGGGCCACCTTACACTGAAGCTTTCTTT. It codes for CASSRAGPPYTEAFF.

V and J are TRBV9 and TRBJ1-4; perhaps TRBD1 as D (6 bases). Germline V CDR1 and CDR2: SGDLS, YYNGEE. The CDR3 length is 14 residues. The V end lost 4 bases, the J end lost 3 bases, and 10 bases lay between the germline ends. In nucleotides, the CDR3 is TGTGCCAGCAGCAGGCCAGGGGCTAATGAAAAACTGTTTTTT. It translates to CASSRPGANEKLFF.

By share, this clone ranks as medium-sized. The sample carries other DNA sequences with the same CDR3. The V and J genes are TRBV6-4 and TRBJ2-3, with 12 positions matching TRBD2. There are 14 residues in the CDR3. After removal of 4 bases from V and 4 bases from J, the junction contained 0 bases not matched to a gene. Per germline, CDR1 MRHNA and CDR2 SNTAGT. The CDR3 loop is CASSGTSGADTQYF. CDR3 nucleotide sequence: TGTGCCAGCAGTGGGACTAGCGGGGCAGATACGCAGTATTTT.

The chain links TRBV27 to TRBJ2-3; D is ambiguous. Germline CDR1 MNHEY, CDR2 SMNVEV (reference sequence). Trimming removed 6 bases at V and 0 bases at J, with 13 bases between. CDR3 length: 15 residues. CDR3 bases: TGTGCCAGCAGGATTAGAGGCCTTAGCACAGATACGCAGTATTTT. Amino acids: CASRIRGLSTDTQYF.

V is TRBV21-1 and J is TRBJ1-5; TRBD1, the table's D call, lacks a check against the DNA. TRBV21-1 is noted as a pseudogene. The CDR3 totals 14 residues. CDR3 in DNA: TGTGCCAGCAGCAAACGCCCCAGGGGTCAGCCCCAGCATTTT. Protein sequence: CASSKRPRGQPQHF.

The rearrangement joins TRBV5-4 to TRBJ1-1; 10 positions agree with TRBD1. CDR3 size: 16 residues. Trimming removed 0 bases from V and 5 bases from J; junction bases left unmatched: 7. The germline V gene has CDR1 SGHNT and CDR2 YYREEE (reference sequence). The CDR3 DNA reads as TGTGCCAGCAGCTTGGCGCTCGGACAGGGGGGGACTGAAGCTTTCTTT. It codes for CASSLALGQGGTEAFF.

The chain links TRBV27 to TRBJ2-7, with D possibly matching TRBD1 (6 bases). Looked up from germline, CDR1 is MNHEY and CDR2 is SMNVEV (reference sequence). The CDR3 consists of 15 residues. V dropped 2 bases and J dropped 4 bases, with 15 bases sitting between them. The CDR3 region has the DNA TGTGCCAGCAGTTTAACAGGTGGTAGGGGGTACGAGCAGTACTTC. This encodes CASSLTGGRGYEQYF.

This clone has only a few counts. CDR3 region: CASSLMGPPLHF. The CDR3 DNA reads as TGTGCCAGCAGCTTAATGGGGCCACCCCTCCACTTT. J is TRBJ1-6 and V is TRBV11-2, with D possibly being TRBD1 (5 bases). The CDR3 extends over 12 amino acids. CDR1 is SGHAT and CDR2 is FQNNGV in the germline V gene. The V and J ends lost 2 bases and 11 bases respectively, with 7 bases between them.